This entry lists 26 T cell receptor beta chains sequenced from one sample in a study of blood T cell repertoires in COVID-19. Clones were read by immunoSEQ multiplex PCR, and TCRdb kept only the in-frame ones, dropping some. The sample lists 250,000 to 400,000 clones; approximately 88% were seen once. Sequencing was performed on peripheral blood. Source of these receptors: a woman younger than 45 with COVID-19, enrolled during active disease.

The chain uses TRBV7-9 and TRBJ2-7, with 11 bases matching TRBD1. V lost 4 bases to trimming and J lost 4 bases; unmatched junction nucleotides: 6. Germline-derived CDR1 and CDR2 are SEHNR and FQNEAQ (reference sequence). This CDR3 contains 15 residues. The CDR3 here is CASSYAGTGGYEQYF. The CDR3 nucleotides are TGTGCCAGCAGCTACGCCGGGACAGGGGGATACGAGCAGTACTTC.

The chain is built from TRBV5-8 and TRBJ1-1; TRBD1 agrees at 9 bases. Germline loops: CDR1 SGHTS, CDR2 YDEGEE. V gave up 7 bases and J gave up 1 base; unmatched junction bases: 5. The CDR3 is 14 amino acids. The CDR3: CASRLQGANTEAFF. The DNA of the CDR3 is TGTGCCAGCCGACTACAGGGGGCGAACACTGAAGCTTTCTTT.

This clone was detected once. The CDR3 is CASSRERGNSPLHF. Here the CDR3 DNA reads TGTGCCAGCAGCCGGGAAAGAGGCAATTCACCCCTCCACTTT. The V call is TRBV5-5, the J call TRBJ1-6; D is ambiguous. Trimming left V 4 bases short and J 7 bases short, with 12 bases between. The CDR3 extends over 14 amino acids. Germline CDR1 and CDR2: SGHKS and YYEKEE (reference sequence).

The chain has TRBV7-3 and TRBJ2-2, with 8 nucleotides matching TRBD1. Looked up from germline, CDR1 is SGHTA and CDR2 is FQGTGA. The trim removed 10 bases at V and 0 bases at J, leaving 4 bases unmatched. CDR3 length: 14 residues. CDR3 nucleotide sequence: TGTGCCACTCAGGGGGCCCCGAACACCGGGGAGCTGTTTTTT. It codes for CATQGAPNTGELFF.

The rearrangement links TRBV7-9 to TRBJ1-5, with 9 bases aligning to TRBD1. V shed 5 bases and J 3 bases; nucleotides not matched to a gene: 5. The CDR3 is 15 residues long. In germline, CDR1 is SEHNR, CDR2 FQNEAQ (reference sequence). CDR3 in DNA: TGTGCCAGCAGCAGGACAGGGGTGGACAATCAGCCCCAGCATTTT. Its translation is CASSRTGVDNQPQHF.

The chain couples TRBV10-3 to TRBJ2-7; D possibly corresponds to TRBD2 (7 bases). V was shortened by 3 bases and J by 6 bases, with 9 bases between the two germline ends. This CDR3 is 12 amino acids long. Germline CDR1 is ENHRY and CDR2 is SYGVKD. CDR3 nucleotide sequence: TGTGCCATCAGTGACCGGGGGGCCGAGCAGTACGTC. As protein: CAISDRGAEQYV.

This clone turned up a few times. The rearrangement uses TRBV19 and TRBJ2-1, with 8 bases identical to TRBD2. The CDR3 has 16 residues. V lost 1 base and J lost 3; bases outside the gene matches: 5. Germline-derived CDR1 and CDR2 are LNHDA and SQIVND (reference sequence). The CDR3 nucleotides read TGTGCCAGTAGTATAGGCGGGGGGTACAACTACAATGAGCAGTTCTTC. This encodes CASSIGGGYNYNEQFF.

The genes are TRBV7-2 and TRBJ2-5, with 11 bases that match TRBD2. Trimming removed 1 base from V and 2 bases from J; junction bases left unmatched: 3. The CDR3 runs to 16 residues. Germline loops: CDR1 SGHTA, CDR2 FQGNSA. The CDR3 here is CASSLVLAGAQETQYF. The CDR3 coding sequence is TGTGCCAGCAGCTTAGTACTAGCGGGGGCTCAAGAGACCCAGTACTTC.

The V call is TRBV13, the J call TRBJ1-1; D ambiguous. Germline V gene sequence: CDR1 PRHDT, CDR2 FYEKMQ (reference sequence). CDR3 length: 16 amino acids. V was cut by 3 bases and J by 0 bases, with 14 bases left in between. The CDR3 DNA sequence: TGTGCCAGCAGCTTGGGTGATTGGGAGGTGAACACTGAAGCTTTCTTT. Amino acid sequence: CASSLGDWEVNTEAFF.

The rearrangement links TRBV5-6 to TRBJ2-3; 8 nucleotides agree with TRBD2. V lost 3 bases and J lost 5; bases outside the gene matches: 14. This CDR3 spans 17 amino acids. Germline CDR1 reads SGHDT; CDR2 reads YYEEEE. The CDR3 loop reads CASSWDTSRGGRDTQYF. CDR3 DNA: TGTGCCAGCAGCTGGGACACTAGCCGGGGGGGCCGAGATACGCAGTATTTT.

The CDR3 sequence: CASSTLWDKEGYTF. The CDR3 DNA follows: TGTGCCAGCAGTACCTTATGGGACAAAGAAGGCTACACCTTC. The chain joins TRBV6-5 to TRBJ1-2; a weak D match, TRBD1 (6 bases). CDR3 length equals 14 residues. Germline CDR1 and CDR2: MNHEY and SVGAGI. Trimming stripped 5 bases from V and 8 bases from J, with 18 bases between.

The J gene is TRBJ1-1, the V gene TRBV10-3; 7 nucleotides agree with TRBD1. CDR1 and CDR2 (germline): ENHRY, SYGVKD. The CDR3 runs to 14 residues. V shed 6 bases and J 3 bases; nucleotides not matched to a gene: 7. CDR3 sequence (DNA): TGTGCCATCAGCGAGACAGGGATTGACACTGAAGCTTTCTTT. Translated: CAISETGIDTEAFF.

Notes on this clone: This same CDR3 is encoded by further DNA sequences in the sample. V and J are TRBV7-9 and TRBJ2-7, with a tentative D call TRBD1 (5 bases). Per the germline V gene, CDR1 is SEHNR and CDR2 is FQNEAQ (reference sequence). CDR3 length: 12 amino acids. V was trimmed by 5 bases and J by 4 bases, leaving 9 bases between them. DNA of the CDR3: TGTGCCAGCAGCCTAGGGGCGTACGAGCAGTACTTC. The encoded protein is CASSLGAYEQYF.

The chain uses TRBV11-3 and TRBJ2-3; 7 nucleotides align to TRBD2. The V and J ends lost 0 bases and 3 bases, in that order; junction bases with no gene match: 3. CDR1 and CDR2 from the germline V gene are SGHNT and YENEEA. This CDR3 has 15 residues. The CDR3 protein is CASSLERGVTDTQYF. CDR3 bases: TGTGCCAGCAGCTTAGAACGGGGGGTTACAGATACGCAGTATTTT.

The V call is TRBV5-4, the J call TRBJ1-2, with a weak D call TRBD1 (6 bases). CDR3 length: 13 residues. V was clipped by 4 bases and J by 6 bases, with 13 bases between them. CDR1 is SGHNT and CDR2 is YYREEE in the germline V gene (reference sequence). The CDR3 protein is CASSETGFDGYTF. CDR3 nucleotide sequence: TGTGCCAGCAGCGAAACAGGGTTCGATGGCTACACCTTC.

The CDR3 coding sequence is TGTGCCAGCAGCTTGACCAGGGTAGACGAAAAACTGTTTTTT. The encoded protein is CASSLTRVDEKLFF. The genes are TRBV7-9 and TRBJ1-4, with D perhaps TRBD1 (5 bases). This CDR3 has 14 amino acids. V was trimmed by 3 bases and J by 8 bases, leaving 13 bases between them. CDR1 is SEHNR and CDR2 is FQNEAQ in the germline V gene (reference sequence).

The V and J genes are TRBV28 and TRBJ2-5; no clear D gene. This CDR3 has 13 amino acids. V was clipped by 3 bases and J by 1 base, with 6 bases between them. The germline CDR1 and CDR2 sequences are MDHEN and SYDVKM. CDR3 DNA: TGTGCCAGCAGTTTGTTTCTCCAAGAGACCCAGTACTTC. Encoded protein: CASSLFLQETQYF.

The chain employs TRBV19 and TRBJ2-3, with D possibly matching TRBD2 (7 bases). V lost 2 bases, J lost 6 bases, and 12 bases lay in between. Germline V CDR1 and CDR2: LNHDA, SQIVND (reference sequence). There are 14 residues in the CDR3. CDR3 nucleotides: TGTGCCAGTAGTATATTGGGGGGGGGCGATACGCAGTATTTT. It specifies CASSILGGGDTQYF.

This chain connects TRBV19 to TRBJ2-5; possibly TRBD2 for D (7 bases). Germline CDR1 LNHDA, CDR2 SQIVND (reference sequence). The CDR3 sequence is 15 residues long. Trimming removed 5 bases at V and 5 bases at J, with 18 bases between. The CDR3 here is CASSGRRGRYETQYF. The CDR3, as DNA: TGTGCCAGTAGTGGACGGCGGGGGCGATACGAGACCCAGTACTTC. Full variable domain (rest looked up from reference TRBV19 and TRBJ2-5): DGGITQSPKYLFRKEGQNVTLSCEQNLNHDAMYWYRQDPGQGLRLIYYSQIVNDFQKGDIAEGYSVSREKKESFPLTVTSAQKNPTAFYLCASSGRRGRYETQYFGPGTRLLVL.

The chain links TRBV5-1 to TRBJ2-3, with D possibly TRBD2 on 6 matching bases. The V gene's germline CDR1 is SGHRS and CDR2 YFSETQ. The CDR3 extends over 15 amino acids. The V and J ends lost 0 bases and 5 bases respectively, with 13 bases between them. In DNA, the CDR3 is TGCGCCAGCAGCTTGGCCTTTAGCGGTGAAGATACGCAGTATTTT. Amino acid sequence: CASSLAFSGEDTQYF.

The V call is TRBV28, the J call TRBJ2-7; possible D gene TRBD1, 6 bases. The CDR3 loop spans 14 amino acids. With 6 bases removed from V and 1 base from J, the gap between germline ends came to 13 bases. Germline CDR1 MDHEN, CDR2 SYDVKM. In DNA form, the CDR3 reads TGTGCCAGCAGGCCTGGGGGCCGTTCCTACGAGCAGTACGTC. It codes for CASRPGGRSYEQYV.

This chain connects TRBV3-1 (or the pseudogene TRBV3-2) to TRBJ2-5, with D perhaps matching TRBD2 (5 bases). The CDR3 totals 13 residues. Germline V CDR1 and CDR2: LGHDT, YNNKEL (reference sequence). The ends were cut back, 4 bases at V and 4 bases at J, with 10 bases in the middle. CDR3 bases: TGTGCCAGCAGCCTCGGACTTTCAGAGACCCAGTACTTC. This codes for CASSLGLSETQYF.

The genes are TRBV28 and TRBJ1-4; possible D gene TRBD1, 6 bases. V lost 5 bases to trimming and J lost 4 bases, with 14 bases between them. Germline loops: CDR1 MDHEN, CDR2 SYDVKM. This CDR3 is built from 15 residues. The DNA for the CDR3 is TGTGCCAGCAGTCAAGACAGGTCACTTAATGAAAAACTGTTTTTT. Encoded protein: CASSQDRSLNEKLFF.

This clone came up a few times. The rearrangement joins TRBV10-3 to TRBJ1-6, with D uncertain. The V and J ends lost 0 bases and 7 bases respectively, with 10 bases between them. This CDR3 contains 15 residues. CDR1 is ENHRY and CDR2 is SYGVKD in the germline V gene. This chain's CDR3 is CAISESGGFNSPLHF. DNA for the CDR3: TGTGCCATCAGTGAGTCGGGAGGGTTCAATTCACCCCTCCACTTT.

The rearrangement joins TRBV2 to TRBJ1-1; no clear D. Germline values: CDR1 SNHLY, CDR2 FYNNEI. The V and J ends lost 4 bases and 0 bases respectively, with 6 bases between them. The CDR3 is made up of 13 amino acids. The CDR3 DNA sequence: TGTGCCAGCAGTGCTCAGATGAACACTGAAGCTTTCTTT. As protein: CASSAQMNTEAFF. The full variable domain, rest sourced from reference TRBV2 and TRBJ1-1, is EPEVTQTPSHQVTQMGQEVILRCVPISNHLYFYWYRQILGQKVEFLVSFYNNEISEKSEIFDDQFSVERPDGSNFTLKIRSTKLEDSAMYFCASSAQMNTEAFFGQGTRLTVV.

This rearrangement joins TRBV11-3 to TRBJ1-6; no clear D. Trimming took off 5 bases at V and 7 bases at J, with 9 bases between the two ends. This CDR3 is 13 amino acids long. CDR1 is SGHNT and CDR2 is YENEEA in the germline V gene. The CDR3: CASSLYRNSPLHF. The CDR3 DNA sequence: TGTGCCAGCAGCCTCTACAGAAATTCACCCCTCCACTTT.